This is a list of T cell receptor beta chains from one sample in a study of response to subunit inactivated influenza vaccine. TCRdb re-called the RT-PCR reads with MiXCR, one entry per CDR3 protein. The data contain a few hundred thousand distinct CDR3 sequences, just over 20% of them singletons. This specimen consisted of PBMCs from blood, obtained about 20 months after vaccination. These TCRs come from a man between 50 and 69 years old who received an inactivated influenza vaccine. CDR3s include the opening cysteine and the closing phenylalanine or tryptophan. D genes are given only for firm matches. Clone sizes are given selectively: once, few, many, or a class where the clone is expanded.

size: .
V: TRBV28
J: TRBJ1-2
D: .
CDR3: CASSRLGYGYTF
DNA: TGTGCCAGCAGCCGCCTCGGCTATGGCTACACCTTC

size: .
V: TRBV5-1
J: TRBJ2-4
D: TRBD1
CDR3: CASSFGTVAKNIQYF
DNA: TGCGCCAGCAGCTTCGGGACAGTAGCCAAAAACATTCAGTACTTC

size: few
V: TRBV28
J: TRBJ2-3
D: .
CDR3: CASSFGPMSTDTQYF
DNA: TGTGCCAGCAGTTTCGGACCCATGAGCACAGATACGCAGTATTTT

size: few
V: TRBV2
J: TRBJ2-1
D: .
CDR3: CASSEPPGVKIYNEQFF
DNA: TGTGCCAGCAGTGAACCCCCGGGGGTCAAGATATACAATGAGCAGTTCTTC

size: few
V: TRBV20-1
J: TRBJ2-1
D: TRBD2
CDR3: CSARAGTSGSWLNEQFF
DNA: TGCAGTGCTAGAGCCGGGACTAGCGGGAGTTGGCTCAATGAGCAGTTCTTC

size: .
V: TRBV20-1
J: TRBJ2-1
D: .
CDR3: CSARDLTSNEQFF
DNA: TGCAGTGCTAGAGATCTTACTAGTAATGAGCAGTTCTTC

size: .
V: TRBV2
J: TRBJ2-7
D: .
CDR3: CASGDRYEQYF
DNA: TGTGCCAGCGGCGACAGGTACGAGCAGTACTTC

size: .
V: TRBV4-2
J: TRBJ2-1
D: TRBD2
CDR3: CASSQDWASGYNEQFF
DNA: TGTGCCAGCAGCCAAGACTGGGCTAGCGGCTACAATGAGCAGTTCTTC

size: .
V: TRBV7-6
J: TRBJ2-5
D: .
CDR3: CASSLGSGGTQYF
DNA: TGTGCCAGCAGCTTAGGGAGCGGCGGGACCCAGTACTTC

size: few
V: TRBV20-1
J: TRBJ2-1
D: .
CDR3: CSASMAVPYNEQFF
DNA: TGCAGTGCCTCGATGGCGGTCCCGTACAATGAGCAGTTCTTC

size: few
V: TRBV18
J: TRBJ2-7
D: .
CDR3: CASHGTVGINEQYF
DNA: TGTGCCAGCCACGGGACGGTAGGTATCAACGAGCAGTACTTC

size: .
V: TRBV29-1
J: TRBJ2-1
D: .
CDR3: CSVVLTRGPYNEQFF
DNA: TGCAGCGTTGTCCTGACTCGCGGTCCCTACAATGAGCAGTTCTTC

size: .
V: TRBV12-3/TRBV12-4
J: TRBJ1-4
D: .
CDR3: CASSPTVGEKLFF
DNA: TGTGCCAGCAGCCCGACAGTGGGGGAAAAACTGTTTTTT